This entry lists 21 T cell receptor beta chains sequenced from one sample in a study of cytomegalovirus exposure and HLA in healthy donors (dated 2017 in TCRdb). The method behind the library was the immunoSEQ multiplex PCR assay. For the multiplex PCR, a mixture combining 60 forward primers for TCR Vbeta segments and 13 reverse primers for TCR Jbeta segments was used. TCRdb retrieved this table from immuneACCESS and kept in-frame rearrangements only. Not all clones are present; in checked studies, unresolved V genes account for under half, and no reason is known for the remainder. In all, the sample holds approximately 160,000 clones, and 75% to 80% of those were seen once. About 2.6% of the sample belongs to the ten largest clones. Sequencing was carried out using PBMCs. The source of these receptors is a woman aged 40 to 49 in good health and CMV-seropositive.

This clone was seen once. The gene calls are TRBV7-9 and TRBJ1-1; D unclear. Germline CDR1 is SEHNR and CDR2 is FQNEAQ (reference sequence). This CDR3 region has 15 residues. The germline V and J ends were trimmed by 6 bases and 2 bases, with 16 bases remaining between them. The CDR3 DNA reads as TGTGCCAGCAGGAACTACGGATTGACTAACACTGAAGCTTTCTTT. Its protein is CASRNYGLTNTEAFF.

The gene calls are TRBV7-2 and TRBJ2-2; D might be TRBD2 (7 bases). V dropped 4 bases and J dropped 4 bases, with 13 bases sitting between them. CDR1 and CDR2 (germline): SGHTA, FQGNSA. This CDR3 has 15 amino acids. DNA for the CDR3: TGTGCCAGCAGCTGGGGGGGGGCCCGCACCGGGGAGCTGTTTTTT. Protein sequence: CASSWGGARTGELFF. Supplemented by reference TRBV7-2 and TRBJ2-2, the full variable domain reads GAGVSQSPSNKVTEKGKDVELRCDPISGHTALYWYRQSLGQGLEFLIYFQGNSAPDKSGLPSDRFSAERTGGSVSTLTIQRTQQEDSAVYLCASSWGGARTGELFFGEGSRLTVL.

Regarding this clone: Within the sample, other DNA sequences also encode this same CDR3. V gene TRBV10-3 combines with J gene TRBJ1-1; 8 nucleotides align to TRBD1. Germline V gives CDR1 ENHRY, CDR2 SYGVKD. Trimming removed 9 bases from V and 0 bases from J; junction bases left unmatched: 3. The CDR3 spans 13 residues. The CDR3 region has the DNA TGTGCCATGAACAGGGGGTTGAACACTGAAGCTTTCTTT. Protein: CAMNRGLNTEAFF.

The chain recombines TRBV7-2 with TRBJ1-2; possible D gene TRBD1, 6 bases. Germline CDR1 and CDR2: SGHTA and FQGNSA. Trimming pared 4 bases from V and 0 bases from J, leaving 9 bases between. The CDR3 contains 14 residues. CDR3 DNA sequence: TGTGCCAGCAGCTCGGACAGAACTAACTATGGCTACACCTTC. This sequence encodes CASSSDRTNYGYTF. The variable domain in full, completed from reference TRBV7-2 and TRBJ1-2, reads GAGVSQSPSNKVTEKGKDVELRCDPISGHTALYWYRQSLGQGLEFLIYFQGNSAPDKSGLPSDRFSAERTGGSVSTLTIQRTQQEDSAVYLCASSSDRTNYGYTFGSGTRLTVV.

The chain uses TRBV6-1 and TRBJ2-3; D gene ambiguous. Germline V gene lookup returns CDR1 MNHNS and CDR2 SASEGT. The CDR3 is made up of 13 amino acids. Trimming removed 6 bases from V and 6 bases from J, with 13 bases in between. The CDR3 spells CASSPQVMDTQYF. The CDR3 coding sequence is TGTGCCAGCAGCCCCCAGGTCATGGATACGCAGTATTTT.

V usage is TRBV18 and J usage is TRBJ2-3; D remains ambiguous. The V gene lost 3 bases and the J gene lost 2 bases, with 12 bases spanning the gap. This CDR3 is 15 amino acids long. CDR1 and CDR2 from the germline V gene are KGHSH and LQKENI. The CDR3 coding sequence is TGTGCCAGCTCACCCCAGCGCGGAATCACAGATACGCAGTATTTT. Protein product: CASSPQRGITDTQYF. Full variable domain (outside the CDR3, taken from reference TRBV18 and TRBJ2-3): NAGVMQNPRHLVRRRGQEARLRCSPMKGHSHVYWYRQLPEEGLKFMVYLQKENIIDESGMPKERFSAEFPKEGPSILRIQQVVRGDSAAYFCASSPQRGITDTQYFGPGTRLTVL.

The V and J genes are TRBV14 and TRBJ1-2, with no clear D. The CDR3 loop spans 17 amino acids. Germline CDR1 is SGHDN and CDR2 is FVKESK. The V end was cut by 0 bases, the J end by 4 bases, with 18 bases between. CDR3 in amino acids: CASSQDVFPVSPYGYTF. The CDR3, as DNA: TGTGCCAGCAGCCAAGATGTTTTTCCGGTATCTCCCTATGGCTACACCTTC.

The chain employs TRBV4-1 and TRBJ1-1, with D unresolved. The CDR3 sequence is 16 residues long. Germline V gene lookup returns CDR1 MGHRA and CDR2 YSYEKL. With 0 bases removed from V and 0 bases from J, the gap between germline ends came to 11 bases. The CDR3 nucleotides read TGCGCCAGCAGCCAAGATTGGCGGAACATGAACACTGAAGCTTTCTTT. This translates into CASSQDWRNMNTEAFF.

This clone was recorded a few times. V and J are TRBV14 and TRBJ1-1, with no clear D. Germline lookup yields CDR1 SGHDN and CDR2 FVKESK. V gave up 1 base and J gave up 1 base, with 7 bases separating them. This CDR3 has 14 amino acids. This chain's CDR3 is CASSQVEWNTEAFF. The CDR3 DNA follows: TGTGCCAGCAGCCAAGTAGAATGGAACACTGAAGCTTTCTTT.

The V and J genes are TRBV4-3 and TRBJ1-1; the match to TRBD1 covers 7 bases. In germline, CDR1 is LGHNA, CDR2 YSLEER. With V trimmed by 3 bases and J by 4 bases, 5 bases remained unmatched. The CDR3 has 14 residues. The CDR3: CASSQDRRGTEAFF. In DNA, the CDR3 is TGCGCCAGCAGCCAGGACAGGAGGGGCACTGAAGCTTTCTTT.

This sequence joins TRBV27 and TRBJ2-5, with 12 nucleotides matching TRBD1. Germline-derived CDR1 and CDR2 are MNHEY and SMNVEV (reference sequence). The ends lost 5 bases at V and 5 bases at J; junction bases unmatched: 9. The CDR3 loop spans 16 amino acids. The CDR3 DNA reads as TGTGCCAGCAGTCCCGGGACAGGGGGCGCGTGGGAGACCCAGTACTTC. This gives the protein CASSPGTGGAWETQYF.

This clone was found a few times. The chain recombines TRBV7-4 with TRBJ2-5, with 8 bases that match TRBD2. Germline loops: CDR1 SGHVT, CDR2 SQSDAQ. V gave up 8 bases and J gave up 4 bases; unmatched junction bases: 27. This CDR3 spans 20 amino acids. Written as DNA, the CDR3 is TGTGCCAGCCGAAGCGAAGAGCGGGAGAGCACGAAGAGAGCTCCAGAGACCCAGTACTTC. Translating it yields CASRSEERESTKRAPETQYF.

The gene calls are TRBV6-1 and TRBJ2-7, with D perhaps TRBD2 (6 bases). V lost 4 bases and J 7 bases, leaving 20 bases between the germline ends. Germline-derived CDR1 and CDR2 are MNHNS and SASEGT. The CDR3 is 15 amino acids. CDR3 residues: CASSGRDPGSGEQYF. The CDR3 coding sequence is TGTGCCAGCAGTGGGCGGGACCCGGGGTCGGGGGAGCAGTACTTC.

V gene TRBV11-2 combines with J gene TRBJ1-2; D gene uncertain. The CDR3 has 16 amino acids. Germline V lookup: CDR1 SGHAT, CDR2 FQNNGV. V was pared by 5 bases and J by 5 bases, with 21 bases between. The CDR3, as DNA: TGTGCCAGCAGCCCCAACCTCCCCCCGGGGATATATGGCTACACCTTC. It codes for CASSPNLPPGIYGYTF.

The chain has TRBV7-9 and TRBJ1-2, with a weak D call TRBD1 (5 bases). Trimming cost V 3 bases and J 5 bases, with 10 bases left between them. CDR3 length: 13 amino acids. Germline V gives CDR1 SEHNR, CDR2 FQNEAQ (reference sequence). Here the CDR3 reads CASSLEGRYGYTF. As DNA, the CDR3 is TGTGCCAGCAGCTTGGAGGGGCGATATGGCTACACCTTC. Based on the CDR3 plus reference TRBV7-9 and TRBJ1-2, the full variable domain is DTGVSQNPRHKITKRGQNVTFRCDPISEHNRLYWYRQTLGQGPEFLTYFQNEAQLEKSRLLSDRFSAERPKGSFSTLEIQRTEQGDSAMYLCASSLEGRYGYTFGSGTRLTVV.

The rearrangement uses TRBV5-8 and TRBJ2-2, with 12 bases identical to TRBD2. V lost 9 bases, J lost 1 base, and 13 bases stayed unmatched. The CDR3 spans 18 residues. Germline assignment: CDR1 SGHTS and CDR2 YDEGEE. CDR3 nucleotides: TGTGCCAAGGACAGTGGACTAGCGGGGACATGGAACACCGGGGAGCTGTTTTTT. Translation gives CAKDSGLAGTWNTGELFF.

This rearrangement joins TRBV9 to TRBJ2-3, with TRBD2 as a possible D gene (5 bases). Trimming stripped 1 base from V and 6 bases from J, with 6 bases between. CDR1 SGDLS and CDR2 YYNGEE come from the germline V gene. The CDR3 is 12 amino acids. The CDR3 sequence: CASSVREDTQYF. The CDR3 DNA follows: TGTGCCAGCAGCGTAAGGGAGGATACGCAGTATTTT.

The chain carries TRBV18 and TRBJ1-3; no definite D call. CDR1 is KGHSH, CDR2 LQKENI, per germline. This CDR3 has 15 amino acids. V gave up 2 bases and J gave up 4 bases, with 12 bases separating them. In DNA, the CDR3 is TGTGCCAGCTCACCAGCAGCGGATTTCGGAAACACCATATATTTT. Protein product: CASSPAADFGNTIYF.

This clone was seen once. This chain uses TRBV4-3 with TRBJ2-1, with D tentatively TRBD2 (5 bases). The CDR3 is 16 amino acids. Trimming shortened V by 1 base and J by 0 bases, and 10 bases separated the two germline ends. Germline CDR1 and CDR2: LGHNA and YSLEER. The CDR3 protein is CASSQAVGSSYNEQFF. CDR3 nucleotides: TGCGCCAGCAGCCAAGCGGTAGGGAGCTCCTACAATGAGCAGTTCTTC.

The V and J genes are TRBV11-2 and TRBJ1-2, with D perhaps TRBD1 (5 bases). CDR1 and CDR2 (germline): SGHAT, FQNNGV. V was shortened by 1 base and J by 6 bases, with 9 bases between the two germline ends. This CDR3 spans 13 amino acids. The CDR3 coding sequence is TGTGCCAGCAGCTTAGCTGGAGGGGATGGCTACACCTTC. Protein: CASSLAGGDGYTF.

The rearrangement uses TRBV7-2 and TRBJ2-7, with TRBD2 matching 8 bases. The CDR3 runs to 14 residues. Losses at the gene ends were 5 bases for V and 0 bases for J; bases not matched to a gene: 3. The germline gives CDR1 SGHTA, CDR2 FQGNSA. The CDR3: CASSGTSLSYEQYF. CDR3 DNA sequence: TGTGCCAGCAGCGGGACTAGTCTCTCCTACGAGCAGTACTTC. Full variable domain (remainder filled in from reference TRBV7-2 and TRBJ2-7): GAGVSQSPSNKVTEKGKDVELRCDPISGHTALYWYRQSLGQGLEFLIYFQGNSAPDKSGLPSDRFSAERTGGSVSTLTIQRTQQEDSAVYLCASSGTSLSYEQYFGPGTRLTVT.